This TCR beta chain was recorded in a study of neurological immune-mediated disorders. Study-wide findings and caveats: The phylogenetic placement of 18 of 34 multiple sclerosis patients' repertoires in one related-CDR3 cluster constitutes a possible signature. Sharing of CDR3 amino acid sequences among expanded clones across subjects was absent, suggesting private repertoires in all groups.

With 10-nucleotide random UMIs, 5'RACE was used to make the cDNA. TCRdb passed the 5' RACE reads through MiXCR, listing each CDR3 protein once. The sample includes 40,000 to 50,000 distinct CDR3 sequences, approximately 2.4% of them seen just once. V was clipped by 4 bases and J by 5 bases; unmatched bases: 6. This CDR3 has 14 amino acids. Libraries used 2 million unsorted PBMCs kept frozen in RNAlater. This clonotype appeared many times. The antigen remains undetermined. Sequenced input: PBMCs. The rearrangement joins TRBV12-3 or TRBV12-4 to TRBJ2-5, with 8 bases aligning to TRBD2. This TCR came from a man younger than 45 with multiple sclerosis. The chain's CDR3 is CASSSGLVLETQYF. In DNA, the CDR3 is TGTGCCAGCAGTTCGGGACTAGTCCTGGAGACCCAGTACTTC.